This record covers a single T cell receptor beta chain. The antigen it recognizes is unknown. Within one base of it there is no much larger clone, and no base qualities were kept. The identical CDR3 is also encoded by other nucleotide sequences in the sample. The data belong to a study of Ad26.COV2.S vaccination and SARS-CoV-2 variants (dated by TCRdb to the early 2020s). About the full investigation: Vaccine-arm donors came from COV1001, a multicentre, randomized, double-blind, placebo-controlled phase I-IIa trial of Ad26.COV2.S in healthy adults. Ad26.COV2.S was given intramuscularly at 5x10^10 or 1x10^11 viral particles, as a single shot or as two shots 56 days apart. TCRbeta repertoire sequencing was used to assess the specificity and breadth of SARS-CoV-2-reactive T cell receptors after Ad26.COV2.S vaccination. The TCR-sequenced set comprised approximately 32 samples: some 19 Ad26.COV2.S vaccine recipients, 5 placebo recipients and 8 SARS-CoV-2 convalescent individuals. Trial participants were randomized into five groups of five: low-dose or high-dose Ad26.COV2.S given once or twice, or placebo on both occasions. Investigators did not know the trial group allocation while performing experiments and assessing outcomes.

The research as a whole found: Comparing responses between vaccine doses or regimens was not something the study was powered to do. After vaccination, substantial breadth of spike-specific CD8+ and CD4+ T cell responses was reported. Compared with placebo recipients, Ad26.COV2.S recipients showed higher spike-specific TCR breadth (P = 0.0014). Non-spike TCR breadth was comparable between vaccine and placebo recipients, consistent with the vaccine containing only spike. It was noted by the authors that total T cell responses may have been underestimated by the TCR breadth and depth analyses.

From cysteine to phenylalanine, the CDR3 is 14 amino acids long. Kept here is only the CDR3 DNA, which spans 42 bases and is read in frame from base 1. V has 2 bases trimmed and J has 4 bases trimmed; junction bases matching no gene number 1. CDR1 and CDR2 (MNHEY, SVGAGI) derive from the germline V gene. The immunoSEQ Assay was used to sequence TCRbeta CDR3 regions. After extraction, genomic DNA underwent amplification by bias-controlled multiplex PCR, followed by high-throughput sequencing. The paper's processing steps were these. To quantify the absolute abundance of each unique TCRbeta CDR3 region, sequences were collapsed and filtered. T cell fraction was estimated by normalization of TCRbeta template counts to usable DNA, with usable DNA being measured through amplification of reference genes present in all nucleated cells. Repertoire TCRs were annotated as SARS-CoV-2-specific by exact matching of V gene, CDR3 amino acid sequence and J gene to a known reactive TCR set. The reference SARS-CoV-2 TCR set was derived from MIRA and filtered for enrichment in COVID-19-positive ImmuneCODE repertoires, a step that removed public or cross-reactive TCRs. Using the MIRA antigens, annotated TCRs were further analysed by specific ORF or by position within an ORF. Depth was the summed frequency of annotated unique rearrangements, while breadth was defined as annotated unique rearrangements over total unique productive rearrangements. TCR breadth was compared between groups using two-sided Wilcoxon rank-sum tests. What TCRdb holds here is the immuneACCESS table cut down to in-frame rearrangements. Part of the clones is not present; checked against another copy, under half of the missing clones reflect an unresolved V gene, and the others are unexplained. V and J calls plus clone size are reproduced from that table; the DNA served to infer D and trimming. In all, the sample holds about 350,000 clones, and about 88% of those were seen once. The ten top clones hold about 6.4% of the sample.

The treatment or condition label, as the study defines it: around 19 received Ad26.COV2.S at low or high dose, single or two shots; roughly 5 received placebo; per-sample allocation not given. For vaccine and placebo recipients, repertoires were sequenced using samples collected on day 63 after the first injection. Between 29 July and 7 August 2020, Cohort 1b enrolled 25 adults aged 18-55 years at one site in Boston, USA. Ad26.COV2.S was a replication-incompetent adenovirus type 26 vector expressing a prefusion-stabilized SARS-CoV-2 spike protein from the original Wuhan strain. The chain was built from TRBV6-5 and TRBJ1-5, with 8 junctional bases fitting TRBD1. Specimen: peripheral blood, collected in a trial of Ad26.COV2.S vaccine versus placebo. The origin of this receptor is a person between 18 and 59 years old who received the Ad26.COV2.S COVID-19 vaccine or a placebo. CDR3 loop: CASSYGQGNQPQHF. The DNA is TGTGCCAGCAGTTACGGACAGGGTAATCAGCCCCAGCATTTT.